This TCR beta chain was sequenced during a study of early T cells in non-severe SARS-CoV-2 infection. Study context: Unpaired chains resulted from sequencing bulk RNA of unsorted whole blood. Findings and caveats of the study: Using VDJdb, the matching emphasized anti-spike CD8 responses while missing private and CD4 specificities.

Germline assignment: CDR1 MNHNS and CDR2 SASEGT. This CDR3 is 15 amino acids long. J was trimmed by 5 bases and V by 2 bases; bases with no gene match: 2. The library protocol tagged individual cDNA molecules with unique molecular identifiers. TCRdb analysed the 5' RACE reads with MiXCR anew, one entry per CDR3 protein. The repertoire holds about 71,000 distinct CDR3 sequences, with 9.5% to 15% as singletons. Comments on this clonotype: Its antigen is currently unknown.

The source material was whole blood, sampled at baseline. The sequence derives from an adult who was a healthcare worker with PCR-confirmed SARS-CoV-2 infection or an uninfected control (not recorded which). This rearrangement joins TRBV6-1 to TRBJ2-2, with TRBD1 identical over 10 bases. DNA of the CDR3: TGTGCCAGCAGTGAAAGGGGACAGGGGACCGGGGAGCTGTTTTTT. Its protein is CASSERGQGTGELFF.